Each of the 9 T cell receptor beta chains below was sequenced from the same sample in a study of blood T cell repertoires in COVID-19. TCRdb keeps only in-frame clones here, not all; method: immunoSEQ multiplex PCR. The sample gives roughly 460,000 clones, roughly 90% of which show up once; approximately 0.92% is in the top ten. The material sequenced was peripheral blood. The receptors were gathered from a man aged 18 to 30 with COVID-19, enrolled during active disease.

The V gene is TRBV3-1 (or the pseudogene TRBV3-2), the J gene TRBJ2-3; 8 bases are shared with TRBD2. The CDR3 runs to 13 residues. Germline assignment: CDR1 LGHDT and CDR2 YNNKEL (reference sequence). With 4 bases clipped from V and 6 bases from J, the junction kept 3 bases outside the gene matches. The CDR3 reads CASSLGLADTQYF. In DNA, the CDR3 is TGTGCCAGCAGCCTTGGACTAGCCGATACGCAGTATTTT.

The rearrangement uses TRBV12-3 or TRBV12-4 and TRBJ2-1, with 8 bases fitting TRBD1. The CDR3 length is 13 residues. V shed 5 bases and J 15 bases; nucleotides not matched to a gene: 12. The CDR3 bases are TGTGCCAGCAGTGGACAGGGAGGCTCTCTAAGGTTCTTC. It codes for CASSGQGGSLRFF.

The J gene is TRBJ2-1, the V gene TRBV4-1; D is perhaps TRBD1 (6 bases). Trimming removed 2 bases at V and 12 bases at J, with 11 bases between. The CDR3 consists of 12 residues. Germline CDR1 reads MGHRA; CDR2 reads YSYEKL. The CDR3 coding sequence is TGCGCCAGCAGCCAACAACAGGGTTCGCAGTTCTTC. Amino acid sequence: CASSQQQGSQFF.

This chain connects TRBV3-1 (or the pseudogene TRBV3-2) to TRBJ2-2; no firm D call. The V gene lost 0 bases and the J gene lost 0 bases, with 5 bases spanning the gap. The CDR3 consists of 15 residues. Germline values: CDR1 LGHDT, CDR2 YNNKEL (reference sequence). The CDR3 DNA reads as TGTGCCAGCAGCCAAGATCCCACGAACACCGGGGAGCTGTTTTTT. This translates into CASSQDPTNTGELFF.

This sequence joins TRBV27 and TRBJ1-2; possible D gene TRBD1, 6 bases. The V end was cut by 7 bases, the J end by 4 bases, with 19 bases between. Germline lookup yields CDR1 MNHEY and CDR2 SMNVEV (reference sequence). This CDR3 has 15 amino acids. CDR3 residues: CASTRTVSSSYGYTF. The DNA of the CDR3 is TGTGCCAGCACCCGGACAGTATCCTCTTCCTATGGCTACACCTTC.

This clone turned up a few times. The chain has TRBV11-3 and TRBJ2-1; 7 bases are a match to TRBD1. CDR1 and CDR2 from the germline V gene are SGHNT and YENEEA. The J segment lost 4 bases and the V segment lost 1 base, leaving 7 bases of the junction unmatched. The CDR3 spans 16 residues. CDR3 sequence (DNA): TGTGCCAGCAGCTTAGCAGGGACAGCTAGTTACAATGAGCAGTTCTTC. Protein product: CASSLAGTASYNEQFF.

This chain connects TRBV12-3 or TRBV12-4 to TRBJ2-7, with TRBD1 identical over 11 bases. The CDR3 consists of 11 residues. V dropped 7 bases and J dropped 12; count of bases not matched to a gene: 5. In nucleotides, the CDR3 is TGTGCCAGCACCGGACAGGGGGCCGTGTACTTC. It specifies CASTGQGAVYF.

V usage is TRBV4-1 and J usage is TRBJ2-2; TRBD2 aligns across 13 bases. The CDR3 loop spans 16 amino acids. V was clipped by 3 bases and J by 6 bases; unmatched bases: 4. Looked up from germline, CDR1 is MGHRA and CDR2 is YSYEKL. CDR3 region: CASSHPGLAGPGELFF. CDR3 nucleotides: TGCGCCAGCAGCCACCCGGGACTAGCGGGGCCCGGGGAGCTGTTTTTT.

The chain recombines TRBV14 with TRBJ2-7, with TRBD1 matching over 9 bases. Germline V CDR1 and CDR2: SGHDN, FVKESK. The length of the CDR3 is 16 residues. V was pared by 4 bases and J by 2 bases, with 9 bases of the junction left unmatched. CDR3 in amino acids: CASSPRGTGFTYEQYF. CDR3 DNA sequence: TGTGCCAGCAGCCCCCGAGGGACAGGGTTTACCTACGAGCAGTACTTC.